This T cell receptor beta chain emerged from a study of blood T cell repertoires in COVID-19. Assay: immunoSEQ multiplex PCR; the TCRdb copy retains only in-frame clones and omits some. Of some 180,000 clones listed, more than 75% are singletons. This CDR3 has 14 residues. V lost 3 bases and J 5 bases, leaving 13 bases between the germline ends. Germline-derived CDR1 and CDR2 are GTSNPN and SVGIG (reference sequence). The sequence was collected from a woman between 50 and 59 years old with active or convalescent COVID-19. The V call is TRBV30, the J call TRBJ2-2; no firm D call. The specimen was peripheral blood. The CDR3 nucleotides read TGTGCCTGGAGCCTTCTTACCGGTACCGGGGAGCTGTTTTTT. Protein: CAWSLLTGTGELFF.